This T cell receptor beta chain is drawn from a study of T cells in Graves' hyperthyroidism and ophthalmopathy. Amplification targeted TCR beta CDR3 regions from RNA transcripts. HTBI primers were used for first-round RT-PCR of the TCR CDR3. TCRdb called the multiplex PCR reads again in MiXCR, with one record for every CDR3 protein. The table shows about 290,000 distinct CDR3 sequences, with roughly 13% occurring only once. This CDR3 is 16 amino acids long. Germline lookup yields CDR1 LNHNV and CDR2 YYDKDF (reference sequence). With V trimmed by 0 bases and J by 6 bases, 7 bases remained unmatched. Study-level points and caveats: Expanded thyroid clonotypes (above 0.001) were mostly also found in blood.

Graves' hyperthyroidism qualified as stable when ophthalmopathy did not progress within 18 months. Patients were aged 18 to 65, had disease duration under 2 months, and had newly diagnosed hyperthyroidism. Each diagnosis drew on symptoms, thyroxine, TRAb, thyroid ultrasound and orbital computed tomography findings. There are many counts of this clonotype. What it binds is unknown. This clonotype originated in a woman between 40 and 50 years old with Graves' hyperthyroidism. The sequencing sample was made of blood. V gene TRBV15 combines with J gene TRBJ2-7; 11 nucleotides match TRBD2. DNA for the CDR3: TGTGCCACCAGCAGAGATTTAAGTCTAGCGGGAGGCGAGCAGTACTTC. Translation gives CATSRDLSLAGGEQYF.